The source of this TCR beta chain is a study of neurological immune-mediated disorders. Background on the study: Relapsing-remitting forms accounted for about 90% of the 34 multiple sclerosis patients and secondary progressive forms for 3.

TCRdb re-derived calls from the 5' RACE reads in MiXCR, one entry per CDR3 protein. Of approximately 130,000 distinct CDR3 sequences detected, roughly 3.2% appear once; the ten largest clones hold around 1.2%. This clonotype was counted many times. The antigen remains undetermined. This CDR3 region has 13 residues. Germline-derived CDR1 and CDR2 are MNHEY and SVGEGT. Trimming shortened V by 8 bases and J by 7 bases, and 17 bases separated the two germline ends. Whole-study findings and limits: The highest TCR clonal expansion occurred in HTLV-1-associated myelopathy; multiple sclerosis fell below healthy controls.

The sequenced material came from PBMCs. The sequence was collected from a woman in her twenties or thirties with multiple sclerosis. The V and J genes are TRBV6-2 or TRBV6-3 and TRBJ1-2; D remains ambiguous. The DNA for the CDR3 is TGTGCCAGCTCCGAACGGACTAACACTGGCTACACCTTC. This sequence encodes CASSERTNTGYTF.